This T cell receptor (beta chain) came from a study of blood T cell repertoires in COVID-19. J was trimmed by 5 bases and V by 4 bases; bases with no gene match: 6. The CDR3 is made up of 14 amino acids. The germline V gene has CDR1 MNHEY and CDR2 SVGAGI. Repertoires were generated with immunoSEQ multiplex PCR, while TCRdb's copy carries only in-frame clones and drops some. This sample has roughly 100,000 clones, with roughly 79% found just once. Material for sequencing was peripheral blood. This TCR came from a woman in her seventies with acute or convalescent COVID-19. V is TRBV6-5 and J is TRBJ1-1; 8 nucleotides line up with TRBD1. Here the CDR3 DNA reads TGTGCCAGCAGTTCTAACAGGGGGAGGACTGAAGCTTTCTTT. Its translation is CASSSNRGRTEAFF.